Listed below are T cell receptor beta chains from one sample, sequenced in a study of blood T cell repertoires in COVID-19. Clones were sequenced by immunoSEQ multiplex PCR, and TCRdb holds only the in-frame ones, with some missing. The table has 200,000 to 250,000 clones, less than 85% seen once. The material sequenced was peripheral blood. These TCRs come from a woman older than 75 with COVID-19, enrolled during active disease. Both conserved end residues are part of each CDR3. The D gene is left open where the match is weak. Where a row states a size, it is once, few, many or the class of an expanded clone; other rows omit it.

V: TRBV7-2; D: NA; J: TRBJ2-1; size: NA; DNA: TGTGCCAGCAGCTGGCGAGCTCTAGCCACCTACAATGAGCAGTTCTTC; CDR3: CASSWRALATYNEQFF
V: TRBV6-1; D: TRBD1; J: TRBJ1-6; size: NA; DNA: TGTGCCAGCAGTGAAGCGCTGGGACAGGTAGGATCACCCCTCCACTTT; CDR3: CASSEALGQVGSPLHF
V: TRBV7-2; D: TRBD2; J: TRBJ2-1; size: NA; DNA: TGTGCCAGCAGCTTTGGGAGGGGCGAGCAGTTCTTC; CDR3: CASSFGRGEQFF
V: TRBV10-2; D: TRBD1; J: TRBJ2-2; size: NA; DNA: TGCGCCAGCAGAGCCCGGGACAGGGTCGGCACCGGGGAGCTGTTTTTT; CDR3: CASRARDRVGTGELFF
V: TRBV4-2; D: TRBD2; J: TRBJ2-1; size: NA; DNA: TGTGCCAGCAGCCTGAACCGCCGGACTAGCGGGAGAAATGAGCAGTTCTTC; CDR3: CASSLNRRTSGRNEQFF
V: TRBV9; D: TRBD1; J: TRBJ1-1; size: once; DNA: TGTGCCAGCAGCGTAGAGACAGGGGCTCGGGGCACTGAAGCTTTCTTT; CDR3: CASSVETGARGTEAFF
V: TRBV27; D: NA; J: TRBJ2-1; size: NA; DNA: TGTGCCAGCAGTTTTTCGGACTTGTACAATGAGCAGTTCTTC; CDR3: CASSFSDLYNEQFF
V: TRBV3-1/TRBV3-2; D: NA; J: TRBJ1-2; size: NA; DNA: TGTGCCAGCAGCCAGTCAGGAGCGGTTTATGGCTACACCTTC; CDR3: CASSQSGAVYGYTF
V: TRBV5-4; D: NA; J: TRBJ1-2; size: NA; DNA: TGTGCCAGCAGCTGGGGGGGGCAACGCTATGGCTACACCTTC; CDR3: CASSWGGQRYGYTF
V: TRBV7-6; D: TRBD1; J: TRBJ2-7; size: NA; DNA: TGTGCCAGCAGCTTAATCGGGACAGAGACCTACGAGCAGTACTTC; CDR3: CASSLIGTETYEQYF
V: TRBV5-1; D: TRBD2; J: TRBJ2-5; size: NA; DNA: TGCGCCAGCACCCGCGGGGCTAGCGGGGGCCAAGAGACCCAGTACTTC; CDR3: CASTRGASGGQETQYF
V: TRBV4-1; D: TRBD1; J: TRBJ2-5; size: NA; DNA: TGCGCCAGCAGCTTACAGGGGTCGGAGACCCAGTACTTC; CDR3: CASSLQGSETQYF
V: TRBV5-6; D: NA; J: TRBJ2-7; size: NA; DNA: TGTGCCAGCAGCACCGGGACTTGGTCCTACGAGCAGTACTTC; CDR3: CASSTGTWSYEQYF